A selection of T cell receptor beta chains follows, all from one sample in a study of T cells in Graves' hyperthyroidism and ophthalmopathy. TCRdb recomputed calls from the multiplex PCR reads with MiXCR, one row per CDR3 protein. The table includes under 450,000 distinct CDR3 sequences, 15% to 18% detected once. Specimen: blood. These receptors all stem from a woman between 18 and 29 years old with Graves' hyperthyroidism. The CDR3 runs from the conserved cysteine through the conserved F or W. D genes are given only for firm matches. Expanded clones are given a class, and other clones once, few, many or no size at all.

v_gene: TRBV5-1
j_gene: TRBJ2-3
d_gene: -
abundance: many
CDR3nt: TGCGCCAGCCCCTTGGGGGCCACGGATACGCAGTATTTT
CDR3aa: CASPLGATDTQYF

v_gene: TRBV7-9
j_gene: TRBJ2-3
d_gene: -
abundance: few
CDR3nt: TGTGCCAGCAGCTCTATTGATACGCAGTATTTT
CDR3aa: CASSSIDTQYF

v_gene: TRBV29-1
j_gene: TRBJ1-2
d_gene: -
abundance: few
CDR3nt: TGCAGCGTCCCCGGCGGAAACTATGGCTACACCTTC
CDR3aa: CSVPGGNYGYTF

v_gene: TRBV7-9
j_gene: TRBJ1-3
d_gene: -
abundance: few
CDR3nt: TGTGCCAGCAGCCCCCGGCCGATCTCTGGAAACACCATATATTTT
CDR3aa: CASSPRPISGNTIYF

v_gene: TRBV20-1
j_gene: TRBJ1-2
d_gene: -
abundance: few
CDR3nt: TGCAGTGCCCTAATCCGTACAGGGTCCCATGGCTACACCTTC
CDR3aa: CSALIRTGSHGYTF

v_gene: TRBV27
j_gene: TRBJ2-1
d_gene: TRBD2
abundance: -
CDR3nt: TGTGCCAGCAGTTTATCGGGGGGGGACGAGGGTGGCAATGAGCAGTTCTTC
CDR3aa: CASSLSGGDEGGNEQFF

v_gene: TRBV12-3/TRBV12-4
j_gene: TRBJ1-2
d_gene: -
abundance: many
CDR3nt: TGTGCCAGCAGCCTCTCGGGTTCTTCGAGTACTAACTATGGCTACACCTTC
CDR3aa: CASSLSGSSSTNYGYTF

v_gene: TRBV7-7
j_gene: TRBJ2-5
d_gene: -
abundance: -
CDR3nt: TGTGCTAGCAGCCGCAGGGTTGCCGTCGGAGAGACCCAGTACTTC
CDR3aa: CASSRRVAVGETQYF

v_gene: TRBV15
j_gene: TRBJ1-1
d_gene: -
abundance: many
CDR3nt: TGTGCCACCGGTAATGACATTCGGAGGACCGCTGAAGCTTTCTTT
CDR3aa: CATGNDIRRTAEAFF

v_gene: TRBV20-1
j_gene: TRBJ1-1
d_gene: -
abundance: -
CDR3nt: TGCAGTGCTAGAGATGCCCAGGGCTGGGGCACTGAAGCTTTCTTT
CDR3aa: CSARDAQGWGTEAFF

v_gene: TRBV19
j_gene: TRBJ2-5
d_gene: TRBD1
abundance: few
CDR3nt: TGTGCCAGTCGTCGACAGGGGGGCCAAGAGACCCAGTACTTC
CDR3aa: CASRRQGGQETQYF

v_gene: TRBV6-2/TRBV6-3
j_gene: TRBJ2-6
d_gene: -
abundance: -
CDR3nt: TGTGCCAGCAGTTTACGGATCGGGGTTTGGAACCAAAACTCTGGGGCCAACGTCCTGACTTTC
CDR3aa: CASSLRIGVWNQNSGANVLTF

v_gene: TRBV5-6
j_gene: TRBJ2-7
d_gene: -
abundance: few
CDR3nt: TGTGCCAGCAGCTTGGGAGGACAGCTGAACGCCTACGAGCAGTACTTC
CDR3aa: CASSLGGQLNAYEQYF

v_gene: TRBV20-1
j_gene: TRBJ1-3
d_gene: -
abundance: many
CDR3nt: TGCAGTGCTAGGATGCTCTCTGGAAACACCATATATTTT
CDR3aa: CSARMLSGNTIYF

v_gene: TRBV29-1
j_gene: TRBJ1-1
d_gene: TRBD1
abundance: many
CDR3nt: TGCAGCGTTTCGAAGGGACAGGGGAGAACTGAAGCTTTCTTT
CDR3aa: CSVSKGQGRTEAFF

v_gene: TRBV19
j_gene: TRBJ2-1
d_gene: TRBD2
abundance: few
CDR3nt: TGTGCCAGGAGCCTTAGCGGGTATACATGGCATGAGCAGTTCTTC
CDR3aa: CARSLSGYTWHEQFF

v_gene: TRBV28
j_gene: TRBJ2-3
d_gene: -
abundance: many
CDR3nt: TGTGCCAGCAGTTGGCAGCGGAGCACAGATACGCAGTATTTT
CDR3aa: CASSWQRSTDTQYF

v_gene: TRBV28
j_gene: TRBJ2-1
d_gene: TRBD2
abundance: many
CDR3nt: TGTGCCAGCAGTTCCCCCGGGGGGGGTGACAATGAGCAGTTCTTC
CDR3aa: CASSSPGGGDNEQFF

v_gene: TRBV12-3/TRBV12-4
j_gene: TRBJ2-3
d_gene: TRBD1
abundance: few
CDR3nt: TGTGCCAGCACCTTTTGGGACAGGGATGGAGATACGCAGTATTTT
CDR3aa: CASTFWDRDGDTQYF

v_gene: TRBV7-2
j_gene: TRBJ1-2
d_gene: TRBD1
abundance: many
CDR3nt: TGTGCCAGCAGTTCAAGGTTTGGACAGGGACGGGATGGCTACACCTTC
CDR3aa: CASSSRFGQGRDGYTF

v_gene: TRBV9
j_gene: TRBJ2-1
d_gene: -
abundance: -
CDR3nt: TGTGCCAGCAGCGTATTCTTAACGTCTCGGAATGAGCAGTTCTTC
CDR3aa: CASSVFLTSRNEQFF